This TCR beta chain stems from a study of T cells after yellow fever vaccination (dated by TCRdb to between 2018 and 2020). Regarding the complete study: The SMART-Seq v4 Ultra Low Input RNA kit was used to prepare libraries from fractions with low cell numbers. Bulk TCR alpha and beta repertoires were sequenced longitudinally to track T-cell clones before and after primary and booster YFV17D yellow fever vaccination. Two healthy male donors, one aged 18 to 29 and one aged 30 to 40 years, made up the cohort. Blood was collected at multiple timepoints before and after primary and secondary immunization, and bulk PBMC replicates and cell subsets were isolated.

About this clonotype itself: Its antigen is currently not known. No base quality information exists; no much larger clone differs at one position.

Results and caveats for the whole study, not just this receptor: Computational filtering was required because FACS-sorted repertoires could contain abundant contaminating clonotypes from the bulk population. After the booster, most of the clones that had expanded following primary vaccination were detected again (almost 98% of CD4 and around 88% of CD8), which suggests that memory was broadly maintained. The secondary T-cell response was found to be weaker but faster than the primary response, with a peak reached on day 5 rather than on day 15. A small share of clonotypes occurred in both CD4 and CD8 compartments, likely arising from convergent recombination. Only a couple of donors were included in the study, so the extent to which the findings can be generalized is limited.

TCR cDNA was synthesized by 5'RACE template switching, which introduced a universal primer site and unique molecular identifiers. cDNA synthesis was primed from both the TCR alpha and TCR beta constant segments. Library amplification used two PCR steps, and the second PCR step added sample barcodes and sequencing adapters. Sequencing of libraries was done on Illumina HiSeq 2500 (2x100 bp) or NovaSeq (2x150 bp). The paper's processing steps were these. MIGEC was used to demultiplex reads and collapse the reads into UMI consensus sequences, and MiXCR was used for V(D)J alignment. Vaccine-responding clonotypes were defined with edgeR using replicate PBMC samples, requiring FDR below 0.01 and a log2 fold change above 5 up to day 15. Bulk clonotypes were assigned CD4 or CD8 identity according to which sequenced CD4 or CD8 repertoire held them at higher abundance. Through fastp at Q25 and MiXCR, TCRdb rebuilt clones from the public reads, retaining in-frame beta chains. Records with the same CDR3 protein are collapsed into one entry carrying the most frequent genes and DNA. The V and J calls shown here were made by TCRdb, not taken from the authors' results. A total of under 550,000 distinct CDR3 sequences appear in this sample, 21% of them only once. The top ten clones comprise about 16% of the sample.

The meaning of the sample's treatment or condition label: live attenuated yellow fever vaccine strain. At every blood-draw timepoint, two biological replicates of bulk PBMCs were collected. A standard Ficoll-Paque protocol was used to isolate PBMCs from peripheral blood. TriZol was used to extract RNA from bulk PBMCs, from CD4 and CD8 fractions, and from dextramer-positive and dextramer-negative fractions. Here the sequenced sample was PBMCs, taken about 20 days after the first yellow fever vaccination. The receptor was isolated from a man younger than 35 who received the YFV17D yellow fever vaccine.

The CDR3 loop reads CASSRGGDSYNEQFF. DNA sequence: TGCGCCAGCAGTCGGGGGGGTGATTCCTACAATGAGCAGTTCTTC. Recombination linked TRBV5-1 to TRBJ2-1; TRBD2 lines up with 8 middle nucleotides. From the cysteine through the phenylalanine, the CDR3 covers 15 amino acids. Here the CDR3 DNA is all that survives: 45 bases in frame from base 1. From a lookup of the germline V gene, CDR1 and CDR2 are SGHRS and YFSETQ. The V end gives up 5 bases and the J end 1 base, leaving 5 bases in the junction not matched to a gene.